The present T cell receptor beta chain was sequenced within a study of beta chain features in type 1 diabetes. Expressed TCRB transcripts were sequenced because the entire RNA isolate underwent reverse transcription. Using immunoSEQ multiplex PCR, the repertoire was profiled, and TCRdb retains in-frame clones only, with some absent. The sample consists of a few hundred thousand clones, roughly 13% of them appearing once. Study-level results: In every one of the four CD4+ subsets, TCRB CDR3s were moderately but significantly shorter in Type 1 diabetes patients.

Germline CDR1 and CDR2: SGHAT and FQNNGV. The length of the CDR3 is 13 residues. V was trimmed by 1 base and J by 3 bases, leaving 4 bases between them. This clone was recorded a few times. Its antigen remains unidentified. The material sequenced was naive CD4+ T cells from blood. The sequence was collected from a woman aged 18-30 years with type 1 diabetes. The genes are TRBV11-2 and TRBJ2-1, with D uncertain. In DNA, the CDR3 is TGTGCCAGCAGCTTAGTGCGCTACAATGAGCAGTTCTTC. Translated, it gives CASSLVRYNEQFF.